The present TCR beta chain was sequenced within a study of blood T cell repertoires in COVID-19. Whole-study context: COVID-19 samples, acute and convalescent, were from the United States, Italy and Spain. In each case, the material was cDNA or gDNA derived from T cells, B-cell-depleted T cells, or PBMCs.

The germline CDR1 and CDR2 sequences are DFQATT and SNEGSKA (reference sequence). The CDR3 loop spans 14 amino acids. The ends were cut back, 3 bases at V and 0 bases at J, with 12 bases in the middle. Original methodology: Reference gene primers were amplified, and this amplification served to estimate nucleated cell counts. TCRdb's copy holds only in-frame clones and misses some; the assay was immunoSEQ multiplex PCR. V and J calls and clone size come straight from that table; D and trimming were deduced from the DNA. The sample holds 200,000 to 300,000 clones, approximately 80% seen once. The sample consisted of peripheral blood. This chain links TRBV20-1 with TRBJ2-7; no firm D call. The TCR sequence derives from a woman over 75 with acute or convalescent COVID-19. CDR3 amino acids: CSASGDAGSYEQYF. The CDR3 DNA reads TGCAGTGCTAGTGGTGACGCAGGCTCCTACGAGCAGTACTTC.